These 17 T cell receptor beta chains originate from one sample sequenced in a study of blood T cell repertoires in COVID-19. This table comes from immunoSEQ multiplex PCR, and its TCRdb copy is limited to in-frame clones, with some not included. The table includes about 51,000 clones, 75% to 90% detected once. Sequencing was performed on peripheral blood. The origin of the receptors is a man aged 55-75 years with acute or convalescent COVID-19.

The chain is built from TRBV6-1 and TRBJ2-4, with 8 bases aligning to TRBD2. V dropped 1 base and J dropped 5; count of bases not matched to a gene: 7. Germline V CDR1 and CDR2: MNHNS, SASEGT. This CDR3 contains 16 residues. The CDR3 sequence is CASSEGGTRTQNIQYF. The DNA for the CDR3 is TGTGCCAGCAGTGAAGGTGGGACTAGGACCCAAAACATTCAGTACTTC.

V and J are TRBV2 and TRBJ2-1; 8 nucleotides agree with TRBD2. CDR3 size: 15 residues. V was clipped by 5 bases and J by 9 bases; unmatched bases: 12. CDR1 is SNHLY, CDR2 FYNNEI, per germline. CDR3 coding DNA: TGTGCCAGCAGTCACGGGACTAGGCGTATAGGTGAGCAGTTCTTC. Its translation is CASSHGTRRIGEQFF.

This chain links TRBV6-5 with TRBJ1-1, with D perhaps TRBD1 (5 bases). V lost 2 bases and J 4 bases, leaving 8 bases between the germline ends. The CDR3 totals 13 residues. Per germline, CDR1 MNHEY and CDR2 SVGAGI. CDR3 bases: TGTGCCAGCAGTTACGACAGAGGCACTGAAGCTTTCTTT. Protein sequence: CASSYDRGTEAFF.

V and J are TRBV27 and TRBJ1-2; D is unclear. Germline V gives CDR1 MNHEY, CDR2 SMNVEV (reference sequence). The germline V and J ends were trimmed by 6 bases and 4 bases, with 15 bases remaining between them. The CDR3 loop spans 14 amino acids. CDR3 in amino acids: CASREGGRGYGYTF. DNA for the CDR3: TGTGCCAGCAGGGAAGGCGGACGGGGCTATGGCTACACCTTC.

The rearrangement joins TRBV14 to TRBJ2-4; maybe TRBD1 (5 bases). CDR1 SGHDN and CDR2 FVKESK come from the germline V gene. Between the trimmed V and J ends, which lost 1 base and 0 bases, there was a span of 7 bases. The CDR3 sequence is 15 residues long. This chain's CDR3 is CASSQGGLAKNIQYF. Written as DNA, the CDR3 is TGTGCCAGCAGCCAAGGGGGCCTAGCCAAAAACATTCAGTACTTC.

This rearrangement joins TRBV7-2 to TRBJ2-1; TRBD2 matches 9 bases. V shed 3 bases, J shed 7 bases, and the junction held 4 bases outside the gene matches. Per germline, CDR1 SGHTA and CDR2 FQGNSA. This CDR3 contains 14 residues. CDR3 region: CASSFGTSLNEQFF. The DNA of the CDR3 is TGTGCCAGCAGCTTCGGGACTAGCTTGAATGAGCAGTTCTTC.

The chain recombines TRBV5-1 with TRBJ2-1; 14 nucleotides agree with TRBD2. Germline lookup yields CDR1 SGHRS and CDR2 YFSETQ. This CDR3 contains 19 residues. With 0 bases clipped from V and 0 bases from J, the junction kept 5 bases outside the gene matches. The CDR3, as DNA: TGCGCCAGCAGCTTGGCCGCGGGGACTAGCGGGAGCTCCTACAATGAGCAGTTCTTC. Translation gives CASSLAAGTSGSSYNEQFF.

The chain couples TRBV11-2 to TRBJ2-7, with TRBD1 matching over 11 bases. V lost 1 base and J lost 4; bases outside the gene matches: 9. The CDR3 loop spans 17 amino acids. CDR1 and CDR2 from the germline V gene are SGHAT and FQNNGV. CDR3 bases: TGTGCCAGCAGCTTAGGGGCCAGGACAGGGGGCGGGTACGAGCAGTACTTC. As protein: CASSLGARTGGGYEQYF.

This chain connects TRBV19 to TRBJ1-2; D is unresolved. V was cut by 5 bases and J by 4 bases, with 14 bases left in between. CDR1 and CDR2 from the germline V gene are LNHDA and SQIVND (reference sequence). This CDR3 spans 14 amino acids. CDR3 DNA: TGTGCCAGTAGTTTACCCGGGAGTGGCTATGGCTACACCTTC. Amino acids: CASSLPGSGYGYTF.

CDR3: CASSFSLTDTQYF. Written as DNA, the CDR3 is TGTGCCAGCAGCTTTTCCCTCACAGATACGCAGTATTTT. V gene TRBV7-3 combines with J gene TRBJ2-3; D is ambiguous. V shed 3 bases and J shed 2 bases, with 6 bases lying between them. The CDR3 sequence is 13 residues long. Germline CDR1 SGHTA, CDR2 FQGTGA.

The genes are TRBV20-1 and TRBJ2-7; 8 bases match TRBD2. CDR3 size: 11 residues. Per germline, CDR1 DFQATT and CDR2 SNEGSKA (reference sequence). V was pared by 8 bases and J by 4 bases, with 4 bases of the junction left unmatched. CDR3 amino acids: CSCRGGYEQYF. The DNA of the CDR3 is TGCAGTTGCCGGGGGGGATACGAGCAGTACTTC.

The rearrangement joins TRBV7-2 to TRBJ1-1; 9 positions agree with TRBD1. The J segment lost 4 bases and the V segment lost 7 bases, leaving 7 bases of the junction unmatched. Germline assignment: CDR1 SGHTA and CDR2 FQGNSA. The CDR3 consists of 14 residues. In DNA form, the CDR3 reads TGTGCCAGCACCGCCGGGACAGGGATCACTGAAGCTTTCTTT. Its protein product is CASTAGTGITEAFF.

The sample holds a few counts of this clone. The gene calls are TRBV6-1 and TRBJ1-5; a weak D match, TRBD1 (5 bases). Germline CDR1 is MNHNS and CDR2 is SASEGT. This CDR3 is built from 15 residues. The ends were cut back, 4 bases at V and 7 bases at J, with 17 bases in the middle. This chain's CDR3 is CASSGAFRVGQPQHF. The CDR3 coding sequence is TGTGCCAGCAGTGGAGCCTTCAGGGTTGGGCAGCCCCAGCATTTT.

V usage is TRBV11-3 and J usage is TRBJ2-3, with TRBD2 matching 8 bases. CDR3 size: 16 residues. CDR1 is SGHNT, CDR2 YENEEA, per germline. The V gene end was trimmed by 1 base and the J gene end by 1 base; junction bases not matched to a gene: 4. The CDR3 here is CASSLGRGVGTDTQYF. For the CDR3, the DNA is TGTGCCAGCAGCTTAGGGCGGGGGGTAGGCACAGATACGCAGTATTTT.

The J gene is TRBJ1-5, the V gene TRBV6-2 or TRBV6-3; the match to TRBD1 covers 10 bases. The CDR3 runs to 17 residues. After removal of 5 bases from V and 3 bases from J, the junction contained 10 bases not matched to a gene. CDR1 and CDR2 from the germline V gene are MNHEY and SVGEGT. CDR3 in amino acids: CASSLRGTGDNNQPQHF. CDR3 coding DNA: TGTGCCAGCAGTCTTCGGGGGACAGGGGATAACAATCAGCCCCAGCATTTT.

Comment on this clone: Other DNA sequences of this sample code for an identical CDR3. The V and J genes are TRBV7-9 and TRBJ2-3; D is perhaps TRBD1 (5 bases). V was shortened by 2 bases and J by 1 base, with 13 bases between the two germline ends. Germline V gives CDR1 SEHNR, CDR2 FQNEAQ (reference sequence). CDR3 length: 16 amino acids. CDR3 in amino acids: CASSLTSGRGTDTQYF. CDR3 nucleotide sequence: TGTGCCAGCAGCTTAACGTCAGGCAGGGGCACAGATACGCAGTATTTT.

This clone was picked up a small number of times. The gene calls are TRBV11-2 and TRBJ2-7; 9 bases match TRBD1. This CDR3 comprises 15 residues. Germline CDR1 is SGHAT and CDR2 is FQNNGV. With V trimmed by 3 bases and J by 5 bases, 8 bases remained unmatched. The CDR3 here is CASSLRTGEQNEQYF. The DNA of the CDR3 is TGTGCCAGCAGCTTGAGGACAGGGGAGCAAAACGAGCAGTACTTC.